This is a list of T cell receptor beta chains from one sample in a study of T cell responses to AZD1222 COVID-19 vaccine. The protocol was immunoSEQ multiplex PCR, while the TCRdb copy is restricted to in-frame clones and leaves out a portion. The top ten hold about 3% of the sample, which has 150,000 to 200,000 clones, more than 80% seen once. The sequenced sample was peripheral blood, obtained on day 0 of AZD1222 vaccination. Receptors originate from an adult in good health. CDR3s include the opening cysteine and the closing phenylalanine or tryptophan. D genes are given only for firm matches. Size is stated for part of the rows, as once, few or many counts, or as a class when the clone is expanded.

D	V	J	size	CDR3	DNA
NA	TRBV4-1	TRBJ1-2	NA	CASSPRWGGFDYGYTF	TGCGCCAGCAGCCCCAGGTGGGGGGGGTTTGACTATGGCTACACCTTC
NA	TRBV18	TRBJ1-1	NA	CASSRPGPGNTEAFF	TGTGCCAGCTCACGACCGGGACCGGGAAATACTGAAGCTTTCTTT
NA	TRBV12-3/TRBV12-4	TRBJ1-2	NA	CASSLRGRGGYTF	TGTGCCAGCAGCCTCCGAGGTCGGGGTGGCTACACCTTC
NA	TRBV7-9	TRBJ1-1	NA	CASSSSPDTEAFF	TGTGCCAGCAGCTCCTCACCGGACACTGAAGCTTTCTTT
NA	TRBV4-2	TRBJ1-1	NA	CASSQVHGTEAFF	TGTGCCAGCAGCCAAGTCCATGGCACTGAAGCTTTCTTT
NA	TRBV7-5	TRBJ1-5	NA	CVRSLDRGSNQPQHF	TGTGTCAGAAGCTTAGACAGGGGATCCAATCAGCCCCAGCATTTT
NA	TRBV11-2	TRBJ1-1	NA	CASSLDLPKGASLATEAFF	TGTGCCAGCAGCTTAGATCTCCCCAAAGGGGCTTCCCTGGCCACTGAAGCTTTCTTT
NA	TRBV5-1	TRBJ2-7	NA	CASSFQKSYEQYF	TGCGCCAGCAGCTTCCAGAAGTCCTACGAGCAGTACTTC
NA	TRBV7-2	TRBJ1-1	NA	CASSGARGALGTEAFF	TGTGCCAGCAGCGGGGCCCGGGGGGCCTTGGGCACTGAAGCTTTCTTT
NA	TRBV4-1	TRBJ1-1	NA	CASSQDRGALGTEAFF	TGCGCCAGCAGCCAAGATAGGGGGGCCCTGGGAACTGAAGCTTTCTTT
TRBD2	TRBV5-4	TRBJ2-7	NA	CASSGGLAGVGGSEQYF	TGTGCCAGCAGCGGGGGCTTAGCGGGAGTTGGAGGGTCCGAGCAGTACTTC
TRBD2	TRBV5-4	TRBJ2-1	NA	CASSLGGGRSSYNEQFF	TGTGCCAGCAGCTTGGGGGGCGGGAGGAGTTCCTACAATGAGCAGTTCTTC
TRBD2	TRBV4-1	TRBJ2-4	NA	CASSQSRSGSVNIQYF	TGCGCCAGCAGCCAGTCCCGAAGCGGGAGCGTCAACATTCAGTACTTC
TRBD2	TRBV30	TRBJ2-5	NA	CAWMGGRAVETQYF	TGTGCCTGGATGGGGGGGAGGGCCGTCGAGACCCAGTACTTC
NA	TRBV25-1	TRBJ2-5	once	CASSETMWETQYF	TGTGCCAGCAGTGAGACGATGTGGGAGACCCAGTACTTC
NA	TRBV4-2	TRBJ1-2	NA	CASSQGEMDYGYTF	TGTGCCAGCAGCCAGGGGGAGATGGACTATGGCTACACCTTC
TRBD1	TRBV6-5	TRBJ2-7	once	CASSWTGDEQYF	TGTGCCAGCAGTTGGACAGGGGACGAGCAGTACTTC
NA	TRBV7-2	TRBJ2-1	NA	CASSPQGGVYNEQFF	TGTGCCAGCAGCCCCCAGGGGGGGGTTTACAATGAGCAGTTCTTC
TRBD1	TRBV24-1	TRBJ2-2	NA	CATSDPPGTGVTGELFF	TGTGCCACCAGTGATCCACCCGGGACAGGGGTCACCGGGGAGCTGTTTTTT
TRBD1	TRBV2	TRBJ1-1	NA	CASSEQGAGTEAFF	TGTGCCAGCAGTGAACAGGGGGCGGGCACTGAAGCTTTCTTT
TRBD1	TRBV5-1	TRBJ1-3	large	CASSDPGQAQGNTIYF	TGCGCCAGCAGCGACCCGGGACAGGCTCAAGGAAACACCATATATTTT
NA	TRBV6-1	TRBJ2-1	NA	CASSESLGGNEQFF	TGTGCCAGCAGTGAATCTCTAGGGGGCAATGAGCAGTTCTTC
NA	TRBV5-1	TRBJ1-1	NA	CASSLDRGPKDTEAFF	TGCGCCAGCAGCTTGGACAGAGGTCCTAAGGACACTGAAGCTTTCTTT
TRBD2	TRBV3-1/TRBV3-2	TRBJ2-1	NA	CASSPSGGRVEQFF	TGTGCCAGCAGCCCATCGGGGGGGCGGGTTGAGCAGTTCTTC
TRBD2	TRBV27	TRBJ2-1	once	CASSFVTSGRDEQFF	TGTGCCAGCAGTTTCGTGACTAGCGGGAGAGATGAGCAGTTCTTC
NA	TRBV9	TRBJ2-3	NA	CASSVAGTLTDTQYF	TGTGCCAGCAGCGTAGCAGGGACCCTCACAGATACGCAGTATTTT
NA	TRBV7-9	TRBJ2-7	NA	CASSFSDTPYEQYF	TGTGCCAGCAGCTTCAGCGATACCCCCTACGAGCAGTACTTC
NA	TRBV5-5	TRBJ2-7	NA	CASSLDRARGYEQYF	TGTGCCAGCAGCTTGGATAGGGCCCGGGGCTACGAGCAGTACTTC
TRBD1	TRBV7-8	TRBJ1-1	NA	CASSMGQGLLEAFF	TGTGCCAGCAGTATGGGACAGGGGCTTCTTGAAGCTTTCTTT
TRBD2	TRBV7-2	TRBJ2-7	NA	CASSFIREGLYEQYF	TGTGCCAGCAGTTTCATTCGGGAGGGCCTCTACGAGCAGTACTTC
TRBD2	TRBV6-5	TRBJ2-1	NA	CASSYSILAGDEQFF	TGTGCCAGCAGTTACTCGATTCTAGCGGGTGATGAGCAGTTCTTC
NA	TRBV6-5	TRBJ1-2	once	CASGAASYYGYTF	TGTGCCAGCGGGGCAGCCTCTTACTATGGCTACACCTTC
TRBD2	TRBV29-1	TRBJ2-7	NA	CSAWSRLAGTPSYEQYF	TGCAGCGCCTGGAGTCGGCTAGCGGGAACTCCCTCCTACGAGCAGTACTTC
NA	TRBV6-5	TRBJ2-1	NA	CASSPSWVEDNEQFF	TGTGCCAGCAGTCCCAGTTGGGTAGAGGACAATGAGCAGTTCTTC
NA	TRBV5-8	TRBJ1-5	NA	CASSLGGESNQPQHF	TGTGCCAGCAGCTTGGGGGGGGAAAGCAATCAGCCCCAGCATTTT
NA	TRBV29-1	TRBJ1-4	once	CSVGTAGTNEKLFF	TGCAGCGTTGGGACGGCAGGAACTAATGAAAAACTGTTTTTT
TRBD2	TRBV7-9	TRBJ2-7	NA	CASSRIPTSGRAGVEQYF	TGTGCCAGCAGCCGTATCCCGACTAGCGGGAGGGCCGGTGTAGAGCAGTACTTC
NA	TRBV20-1	TRBJ2-2	NA	CSASTNRGRTGELFF	TGCAGTGCTAGTACAAACCGGGGACGCACCGGGGAGCTGTTTTTT
NA	TRBV7-9	TRBJ2-3	NA	CASSLLSTDTQYF	TGTGCCAGCAGCTTGCTAAGCACAGATACGCAGTATTTT
TRBD1	TRBV19	TRBJ1-5	few	CASSIGGGTGQHF	TGTGCCAGTAGTATAGGAGGGGGGACAGGGCAGCATTTT